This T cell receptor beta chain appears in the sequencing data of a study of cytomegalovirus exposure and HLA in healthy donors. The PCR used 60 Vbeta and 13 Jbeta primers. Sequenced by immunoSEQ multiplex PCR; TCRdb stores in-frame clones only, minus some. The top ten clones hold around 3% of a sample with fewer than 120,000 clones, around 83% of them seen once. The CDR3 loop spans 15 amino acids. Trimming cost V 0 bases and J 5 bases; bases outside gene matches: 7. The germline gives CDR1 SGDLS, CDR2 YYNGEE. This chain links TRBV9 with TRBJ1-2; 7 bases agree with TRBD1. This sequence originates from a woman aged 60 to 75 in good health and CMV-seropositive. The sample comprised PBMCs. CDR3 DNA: TGTGCCAGCAGCGTAGGTCGACAGGGTACATATGGCTACACCTTC. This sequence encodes CASSVGRQGTYGYTF. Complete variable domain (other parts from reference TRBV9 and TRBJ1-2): DSGVTQTPKHLITATGQRVTLRCSPRSGDLSVYWYQQSLDQGLQFLIQYYNGEERAKGNILERFSAQQFPDLHSELNLSSLELGDSALYFCASSVGRQGTYGYTFGSGTRLTVV.